The 5 T cell receptor beta chains presented below share a single source sample, sequenced in a study of early T cells in non-severe SARS-CoV-2 infection. TCRdb used MiXCR to reprocess the 5' RACE reads, holding one entry per CDR3 protein. The sample contains about 50,000 distinct CDR3 sequences, over 8% of which appear only once. The sequencing used whole blood, collected at baseline. These receptor sequences come from an adult who was a healthcare worker with PCR-confirmed SARS-CoV-2 infection or an uninfected control (not recorded which).

In this sample, this clonotype turned up a few times. V is TRBV20-1 and J is TRBJ2-1, with 11 nucleotides matching TRBD2. There are 14 residues in the CDR3. V dropped 5 bases and J dropped 5; count of bases not matched to a gene: 5. Germline loops: CDR1 DFQATT, CDR2 SNEGSKA (reference sequence). The CDR3 DNA follows: TGCAGTGCTCCGCTAGCGGGAGGCGACAATGAGCAGTTCTTC. Translation gives CSAPLAGGDNEQFF.

In its sample, this clonotype was seen a few times. The rearrangement uses TRBV12-3 or TRBV12-4 and TRBJ2-1; D is undetermined. The CDR3 is 14 amino acids. V was trimmed by 6 bases and J by 0 bases, leaving 9 bases between them. As DNA, the CDR3 is TGTGCCAGCAGCCAGACGAGCTCCTACAATGAGCAGTTCTTC. Translating it yields CASSQTSSYNEQFF.

This clonotype was detected ten times or more. This rearrangement joins TRBV7-9 to TRBJ1-1, with D possibly being TRBD1 (5 bases). Trimming shortened V by 2 bases and J by 0 bases, and 7 bases separated the two germline ends. Germline lookup yields CDR1 SEHNR and CDR2 FQNEAQ (reference sequence). The CDR3 consists of 14 residues. Here the CDR3 reads CASSLSGMNTEAFF. The CDR3, as DNA: TGTGCCAGCAGCTTATCAGGGATGAACACTGAAGCTTTCTTT.

In this sample, this clonotype turned up many times. V and J are TRBV5-1 and TRBJ1-1, with D possibly matching TRBD1 (6 bases). Germline loops: CDR1 SGHRS, CDR2 YFSETQ. V was shortened by 2 bases and J by 1 base, with 15 bases between the two germline ends. The CDR3 is made up of 16 amino acids. CDR3 sequence: CASSFRPQGTNTEAFF. CDR3 nucleotide sequence: TGCGCCAGCAGCTTTCGGCCACAGGGCACGAACACTGAAGCTTTCTTT.

The chain combines TRBV13 with TRBJ2-2; perhaps TRBD2 as D (5 bases). The V and J ends lost 7 bases and 4 bases respectively, with 16 bases between them. Germline V gene lookup returns CDR1 PRHDT and CDR2 FYEKMQ (reference sequence). This CDR3 has 15 residues. This CDR3 is CASMGATRSTGELFF. In DNA, the CDR3 is TGTGCCAGCATGGGAGCGACGCGGAGCACCGGGGAGCTGTTTTTT.